This entry lists 24 T cell receptor beta chains sequenced from one sample in a study of T cells after somatic rescue of genetic block. The data were produced by immunoSEQ multiplex PCR, yet TCRdb's version contains in-frame clones alone and is incomplete. The table records tens of thousands of clones, 92% of them present only once. The source material was peripheral blood mononuclear cells (PBMCs). The receptors stem from a middle-aged man.

The chain combines TRBV7-2 with TRBJ2-7; 8 bases map to TRBD1. The V gene end was trimmed by 3 bases and the J gene end by 2 bases; junction bases not matched to a gene: 3. The germline V gene has CDR1 SGHTA and CDR2 FQGNSA. This CDR3 has 14 amino acids. The CDR3 sequence: CASSFDRGAYEQYF. CDR3 DNA sequence: TGTGCCAGCAGCTTCGACAGGGGAGCCTACGAGCAGTACTTC.

The chain employs TRBV6-4 and TRBJ2-1; no reliable D call. This CDR3 contains 12 residues. Trimming removed 7 bases at V and 9 bases at J, with 13 bases between. Germline V gives CDR1 MRHNA, CDR2 SNTAGT. The CDR3 loop reads CASKIRNGEQFF. In DNA form, the CDR3 reads TGTGCCAGCAAGATTAGAAACGGTGAGCAGTTCTTC.

The CDR3 sequence: CASSFGTVQETQYF. The DNA of the CDR3 is TGTGCCAGCAGCTTTGGGACAGTCCAAGAGACCCAGTACTTC. The V gene is TRBV5-5, the J gene TRBJ2-5; 7 positions match TRBD1. Germline CDR1 reads SGHKS; CDR2 reads YYEKEE (reference sequence). This CDR3 spans 14 amino acids. J lost 1 base, V lost 2 bases, and 2 bases had no gene match.

The V and J genes are TRBV19 and TRBJ1-3; no firm D call. The germline V and J ends were trimmed by 6 bases and 8 bases, with 14 bases remaining between them. The CDR3 is 13 residues long. The germline CDR1 and CDR2 sequences are LNHDA and SQIVND (reference sequence). The CDR3 spells CASRGRPRDTIYF. CDR3 in DNA: TGTGCCAGTAGAGGACGGCCCCGGGACACCATATATTTT.

The chain couples TRBV5-1 to TRBJ1-6, with a tentative D call TRBD1 (6 bases). The ends were cut back, 5 bases at V and 7 bases at J, with 13 bases in the middle. The CDR3 has 14 residues. CDR1 and CDR2 (germline): SGHRS, YFSETQ. The CDR3 nucleotides are TGCGCCAGCAGTCCGGACAGCCTGAATTCACCCCTCCACTTT. This sequence encodes CASSPDSLNSPLHF.

This clone was seen more than once but under ten times. The V gene is TRBV6-1, the J gene TRBJ2-6; D is ambiguous. Between the trimmed V and J ends, which lost 4 bases and 0 bases, there was a span of 7 bases. The CDR3 spans 15 residues. CDR1 MNHNS and CDR2 SASEGT come from the germline V gene. CDR3 coding DNA: TGTGCCAGCAGTGTTACCAGCTCTGGGGCCAACGTCCTGACTTTC. Its protein is CASSVTSSGANVLTF.

The chain combines TRBV4-3 with TRBJ1-4; 8 bases line up with TRBD1. With 4 bases clipped from V and 13 bases from J, the junction kept 11 bases outside the gene matches. The CDR3 loop spans 14 amino acids. Germline values: CDR1 LGHNA, CDR2 YSLEER. The CDR3 DNA follows: TGCGCCAGCAGCCCGCGGGCAGGGGGCGAACGACTGTTTTTT. Amino acids: CASSPRAGGERLFF.

V and J are TRBV5-6 and TRBJ2-2; unclear D gene. Germline-derived CDR1 and CDR2 are SGHDT and YYEEEE. The CDR3 is made up of 15 amino acids. V lost 0 bases and J lost 1, with 7 bases in between. The CDR3 sequence: CASSLAFMNTGELFF. The CDR3 DNA sequence: TGTGCCAGCAGCTTGGCCTTCATGAACACCGGGGAGCTGTTTTTT.

The count of this clone is one. This chain uses TRBV6-5 with TRBJ2-7; D could derive from TRBD1 or TRBD2 (5 bases each). The V end was cut by 7 bases, the J end by 5 bases, with 18 bases between. Germline CDR1 and CDR2: MNHEY and SVGAGI. The CDR3 extends over 14 amino acids. The CDR3 region is CASTRGAGGHEQYF. The CDR3 bases are TGTGCCAGCACACGAGGGGCAGGTGGTCACGAGCAGTACTTC.

This chain connects TRBV13 to TRBJ2-3, with D perhaps TRBD2 (5 bases). CDR3 size: 14 residues. Per the germline V gene, CDR1 is PRHDT and CDR2 is FYEKMQ (reference sequence). Trimming stripped 5 bases from V and 0 bases from J, with 9 bases between. CDR3 nucleotide sequence: TGTGCCAGCAGCGTTACGGGGAGCACAGATACGCAGTATTTT. Translated: CASSVTGSTDTQYF.

This clone occurred once. This rearrangement joins TRBV5-1 to TRBJ2-7; D might be TRBD1 (6 bases). V was clipped by 4 bases and J by 0 bases, with 11 bases between them. The CDR3 consists of 14 residues. CDR1 is SGHRS, CDR2 YFSETQ, per germline. The CDR3 coding sequence is TGCGCCAGCAGCCCTCTGGACAGCTCCTACGAGCAGTACTTC. Translating it yields CASSPLDSSYEQYF.

The chain recombines TRBV13 with TRBJ2-2, with 9 bases aligning to TRBD1. CDR1 and CDR2 from the germline V gene are PRHDT and FYEKMQ (reference sequence). This CDR3 comprises 15 residues. With V trimmed by 6 bases and J by 6 bases, 8 bases remained unmatched. CDR3 loop: CASRITGGVSGELFF. DNA for the CDR3: TGTGCCAGCAGGATAACAGGGGGCGTTTCCGGGGAGCTGTTTTTT.

The genes are TRBV27 and TRBJ2-7, with D uncertain. The V end lost 5 bases, the J end lost 2 bases, and 13 bases lay between the germline ends. This CDR3 contains 14 residues. In germline, CDR1 is MNHEY, CDR2 SMNVEV (reference sequence). This chain's CDR3 is CASSPYLGTYEQYF. In DNA form, the CDR3 reads TGTGCCAGCAGTCCATACCTAGGTACCTACGAGCAGTACTTC.

V and J are TRBV6-5 and TRBJ1-1; D not certain. Germline CDR1 reads MNHEY; CDR2 reads SVGAGI. The CDR3 consists of 11 residues. Trimming cost V 6 bases and J 5 bases, with 7 bases left between them. This CDR3 reads CASRSGTEAFF. The CDR3 DNA sequence: TGTGCCAGCAGGTCGGGGACTGAAGCTTTCTTT.

The V gene is TRBV18, the J gene TRBJ2-7; D could derive from TRBD1 or TRBD2 (5 bases each). The germline V gene encodes CDR1 KGHSH and CDR2 LQKENI. Trimming took 3 bases from V and 4 from J, leaving 16 bases between them. The CDR3 extends over 15 amino acids. The DNA for the CDR3 is TGTGCCAGCTCACCGTGGGGGAGTGGATCGTACGAGCAGTACTTC. This encodes CASSPWGSGSYEQYF.

The CDR3 DNA follows: TGCGCCAGCAGCCCCACTTCCGGGACCCACGGGGAGCTGTTTTTT. Translation: CASSPTSGTHGELFF. The chain is built from TRBV5-1 and TRBJ2-2, with D perhaps given as TRBD1 or TRBD2 (5 bases each). The CDR3 has 15 amino acids. The ends were cut back, 4 bases at V and 7 bases at J, with 17 bases in the middle. Germline CDR1 is SGHRS and CDR2 is YFSETQ. The full variable domain, rest sourced from reference TRBV5-1 and TRBJ2-2, is KAGVTQTPRYLIKTRGQQVTLSCSPISGHRSVSWYQQTPGQGLQFLFEYFSETQRNKGNFPGRFSGRQFSNSRSEMNVSTLELGDSALYLCASSPTSGTHGELFFGEGSRLTVL.

V and J are TRBV28 and TRBJ2-1; 8 bases line up with TRBD2. V was pared by 8 bases and J by 0 bases, with 18 bases of the junction left unmatched. CDR1 is MDHEN and CDR2 is SYDVKM in the germline V gene. The CDR3 contains 19 residues. The CDR3 is CASRSGVAGFGNSYNEQFF. Written as DNA, the CDR3 is TGTGCCAGCCGCAGCGGGGTAGCGGGATTCGGAAACTCCTACAATGAGCAGTTCTTC.

In its sample, this clone was seen once. The chain has TRBV30 and TRBJ2-7; D call uncertain. Germline V lookup: CDR1 GTSNPN, CDR2 SVGIG (reference sequence). Trimming took 2 bases from V and 0 from J, leaving 14 bases between them. The CDR3 is 15 residues long. The CDR3 loop is CAWSTRTASSYEQYF. As DNA, the CDR3 is TGTGCCTGGAGTACCCGGACGGCGAGCTCCTACGAGCAGTACTTC.

This chain links TRBV30 with TRBJ2-3, with 8 bases aligning to TRBD1. The CDR3 covers 15 residues. Trimming at V came to 0 bases and at J to 5 bases, leaving 7 bases not matched to a gene. Germline V gene lookup returns CDR1 GTSNPN and CDR2 SVGIG (reference sequence). The CDR3, as DNA: TGTGCCTGGAGTGTACTGGCAGGGGGCGAAGATACGCAGTATTTT. Residues: CAWSVLAGGEDTQYF. The variable domain in full, with the rest retrieved from reference TRBV30 and TRBJ2-3, is SQTIHQWPATLVQPVGSPLSLECTVEGTSNPNLYWYRQAAGRGLQLLFYSVGIGQISSEVPQNLSASRPQDRQFILSSKKLLLSDSGFYLCAWSVLAGGEDTQYFGPGTRLTVL.

V usage is TRBV20-1 and J usage is TRBJ2-7; D gene unclear. Germline lookup yields CDR1 DFQATT and CDR2 SNEGSKA (reference sequence). CDR3 size: 10 residues. Trimming removed 5 bases at V and 6 bases at J, with 8 bases between. CDR3 in amino acids: CSAPDTEQYF. Here the CDR3 DNA reads TGCAGTGCTCCCGATACCGAGCAGTACTTC.

The J gene is TRBJ2-7, the V gene TRBV9; the D call may be TRBD1 or TRBD2 (5 bases each). This CDR3 is 14 amino acids long. Germline CDR1 and CDR2: SGDLS and YYNGEE. The germline V and J ends were trimmed by 0 bases and 3 bases, with 10 bases remaining between them. The CDR3 protein is CASSVDGTGYEQYF. As DNA, the CDR3 is TGTGCCAGCAGCGTAGATGGGACGGGCTACGAGCAGTACTTC.

The rearrangement uses TRBV28 and TRBJ2-3; TRBD2 is a possible D gene (5 bases). CDR1 and CDR2 (germline): MDHEN, SYDVKM. This CDR3 contains 13 residues. V lost 4 bases and J lost 0, with 5 bases in between. CDR3 nucleotide sequence: TGTGCCAGCAGTTCGGGAAGCACAGATACGCAGTATTTT. Its translation is CASSSGSTDTQYF.

Comment on this clone: At one boundary the junction diverges from the germline segment, which might be a read error. V gene TRBV7-7 combines with J gene TRBJ2-7; the D is unclear. Germline V gives CDR1 SSHAT, CDR2 FNYEAQ (reference sequence). CDR3 length: 13 residues. The CDR3 nucleotides are TGTGCTAGCAGCCCCGACGGACGCTACGAGCAGTACTTC. It codes for CASSPDGRYEQYF.

J is TRBJ2-1 and V is TRBV10-3, with unresolved D. The CDR3 extends over 11 amino acids. V lost 0 bases and J lost 7, with 1 base in between. CDR1 and CDR2 from the germline V gene are ENHRY and SYGVKD. The CDR3 region is CAISESNEQFF. The CDR3 bases are TGTGCCATCAGTGAGTCGAATGAGCAGTTCTTC.